These 29 T cell receptor beta chains were all obtained from the same sample, sequenced in a study of blood T cell repertoires in COVID-19. The repertoire was sequenced with immunoSEQ multiplex PCR; TCRdb's copy has only in-frame clones and lacks some. This sample has some 360,000 clones, with around nine tenths found just once. Sequences were obtained from peripheral blood. The receptors were gathered from a woman aged 55-69 years with COVID-19, enrolled during active disease.

J is TRBJ2-7 and V is TRBV10-1; 7 bases fit TRBD1. Unmatched junction bases numbered 3, after V lost 7 bases and J lost 6 bases. Germline CDR1 WNHNN, CDR2 SYGVQD (reference sequence). This CDR3 has 11 residues. CDR3 region: CASMGTAEQYF. The CDR3 nucleotides are TGCGCCAGCATGGGGACAGCCGAGCAGTACTTC.

V usage is TRBV28 and J usage is TRBJ1-2, with D unclear. This CDR3 comprises 14 residues. V dropped 8 bases and J dropped 8 bases, with 21 bases sitting between them. CDR1 and CDR2 (germline): MDHEN, SYDVKM. The DNA of the CDR3 is TGTGCCAGCTGGTCCCAGGATACTCGAGTCGGCTACACCTTC. Protein: CASWSQDTRVGYTF.

This clone showed up just once. The rearrangement uses TRBV6-5 and TRBJ1-6, with D possibly being TRBD1 (5 bases). Germline values: CDR1 MNHEY, CDR2 SVGAGI. V was cut by 8 bases and J by 9 bases, with 14 bases left in between. This CDR3 spans 13 amino acids. This CDR3 is CASWSRVSSPLHF. CDR3 coding DNA: TGTGCCAGCTGGAGCAGGGTTAGTTCACCCCTCCACTTT.

The V call is TRBV29-1, the J call TRBJ1-1, with D uncertain. V was pared by 6 bases and J by 3 bases, with 8 bases between. The CDR3 runs to 11 residues. The V gene's germline CDR1 is SQVTM and CDR2 ANQGSEA. The CDR3 DNA sequence: TGCAGCGTCGTCCGGGACACTGAAGCTTTCTTT. Its protein is CSVVRDTEAFF.

The rearrangement uses TRBV11-2 and TRBJ1-1, with 8 bases identical to TRBD1. Per germline, CDR1 SGHAT and CDR2 FQNNGV. Trimming cost V 5 bases and J 2 bases; bases outside gene matches: 13. The CDR3 consists of 17 residues. The CDR3 region has the DNA TGTGCCAGCAGCACCAACAGGGGGAGGAGGGAAAACACTGAAGCTTTCTTT. Protein sequence: CASSTNRGRRENTEAFF.

This rearrangement joins TRBV5-6 to TRBJ1-6, with a weak D call TRBD1 (6 bases). V shed 4 bases and J shed 8 bases, with 13 bases lying between them. CDR3 length: 14 amino acids. Germline assignment: CDR1 SGHDT and CDR2 YYEEEE. In DNA, the CDR3 is TGTGCCAGCAGCCTAGGACAGTGGGATTCACCCCTCCACTTT. Protein sequence: CASSLGQWDSPLHF.

The chain recombines TRBV7-3 with TRBJ2-1; D may be TRBD2 (5 bases). Germline V gives CDR1 SGHTA, CDR2 FQGTGA. V shed 4 bases and J shed 2 bases, with 9 bases lying between them. CDR3 length equals 14 residues. CDR3 sequence reads: CASSSTGTYNEQFF. Written as DNA, the CDR3 is TGTGCCAGCAGCTCCACGGGAACCTACAATGAGCAGTTCTTC.

The CDR3 DNA reads as TGTGCCAGCAGCTTAGATCCGAGTCCTTACAATGAGCAGTTCTTC. This codes for CASSLDPSPYNEQFF. The genes are TRBV7-8 and TRBJ2-1, with no clear D. The CDR3 is made up of 15 amino acids. Per germline, CDR1 SGHVS and CDR2 FQNEAQ. The V end lost 1 base, the J end lost 4 bases, and 11 bases lay between the germline ends.

This chain links TRBV6-1 with TRBJ1-2; D not certain. The CDR3 length is 13 residues. CDR1 and CDR2 from the germline V gene are MNHNS and SASEGT. V lost 1 base and J lost 4, with 7 bases in between. As DNA, the CDR3 is TGTGCCAGCAGTGAAGGGCAGGTCTATGGCTACACCTTC. Translated, it gives CASSEGQVYGYTF.

The rearrangement uses TRBV6-5 and TRBJ1-5; D remains unclear. Trimming left V 5 bases short and J 4 bases short, with 12 bases between. The CDR3 runs to 14 residues. From germline, CDR1 is MNHEY and CDR2 SVGAGI. The CDR3 loop reads CASSSFGGNQPQHF. The CDR3 region has the DNA TGTGCCAGCAGTAGCTTTGGAGGGAATCAGCCCCAGCATTTT.

The chain has TRBV7-2 and TRBJ1-6, with TRBD1 identical over 10 bases. Germline V lookup: CDR1 SGHTA, CDR2 FQGNSA. Unmatched junction bases numbered 13, after V lost 6 bases and J lost 8 bases. This CDR3 contains 17 residues. CDR3 residues: CASSFQLTGTGDSPLHF. DNA of the CDR3: TGTGCCAGCAGTTTTCAGCTAACCGGGACAGGGGATTCACCCCTCCACTTT. Filled out from reference TRBV7-2 and TRBJ1-6, the complete variable domain reads GAGVSQSPSNKVTEKGKDVELRCDPISGHTALYWYRQSLGQGLEFLIYFQGNSAPDKSGLPSDRFSAERTGGSVSTLTIQRTQQEDSAVYLCASSFQLTGTGDSPLHFGNGTRLTVT.

The chain combines TRBV27 with TRBJ1-2; the match to TRBD1 covers 8 bases. The length of the CDR3 is 13 residues. J gave up 6 bases and V 6 bases, and 6 bases lay outside the gene matches. Germline CDR1 MNHEY, CDR2 SMNVEV (reference sequence). The DNA of the CDR3 is TGTGCCAGCAGCCGGACAGGGACGAATGGCTACACCTTC. It specifies CASSRTGTNGYTF.

V is TRBV10-1 and J is TRBJ1-5; TRBD1 aligns across 7 bases. Germline V gene lookup returns CDR1 WNHNN and CDR2 SYGVQD (reference sequence). This CDR3 is built from 17 residues. With 3 bases clipped from V and 2 bases from J, the junction kept 10 bases outside the gene matches. CDR3 sequence (DNA): TGCGCCAGCAGTGATTCCGACAGGGTAGGGTGCAATCAGCCCCAGCATTTT. Protein product: CASSDSDRVGCNQPQHF.

The chain uses TRBV18 and TRBJ1-4; no clear D gene. Trimming took off 3 bases at V and 0 bases at J, with 11 bases between the two ends. Germline V gives CDR1 KGHSH, CDR2 LQKENI. The CDR3 has 16 residues. CDR3 bases: TGTGCCAGCTCACCCGGCAGACAAGCAACTAATGAAAAACTGTTTTTT. Its protein is CASSPGRQATNEKLFF. The variable domain in full, with the rest retrieved from reference TRBV18 and TRBJ1-4, is NAGVMQNPRHLVRRRGQEARLRCSPMKGHSHVYWYRQLPEEGLKFMVYLQKENIIDESGMPKERFSAEFPKEGPSILRIQQVVRGDSAAYFCASSPGRQATNEKLFFGSGTQLSVL.

The CDR3 bases are TGCGCCAGCAGCCAAGGTTTACTAGCGGCCCCTAACGAGCAGTACTTC. Residues: CASSQGLLAAPNEQYF. The chain joins TRBV4-1 to TRBJ2-7, with 8 nucleotides matching TRBD2. V shed 1 base and J 5 bases; nucleotides not matched to a gene: 10. The CDR3 is 16 amino acids. CDR1 and CDR2 from the germline V gene are MGHRA and YSYEKL.

The table lists this clone with a few counts. The gene calls are TRBV5-5 and TRBJ2-7; 10 bases map to TRBD1. There are 15 residues in the CDR3. With V trimmed by 4 bases and J by 4 bases, 8 bases remained unmatched. Germline V lookup: CDR1 SGHKS, CDR2 YYEKEE (reference sequence). The CDR3 region is CASSQPGQGYYEQYF. Here the CDR3 DNA reads TGTGCCAGCAGCCAGCCGGGACAGGGGTATTACGAGCAGTACTTC.

The chain joins TRBV19 to TRBJ1-5, with unresolved D. The V gene lost 3 bases and the J gene lost 4 bases, with 10 bases spanning the gap. CDR1 and CDR2 (germline): LNHDA, SQIVND (reference sequence). The CDR3 is made up of 14 amino acids. The DNA for the CDR3 is TGTGCCAGTAGTATGGTATCGGGGAATCAGCCCCAGCATTTT. Its translation is CASSMVSGNQPQHF.

The chain recombines TRBV3-1 (or the pseudogene TRBV3-2) with TRBJ1-6; no definite D call. There are 12 residues in the CDR3. The germline V gene has CDR1 LGHDT and CDR2 YNNKEL (reference sequence). Trimming pared 3 bases from V and 7 bases from J, leaving 4 bases between. CDR3 amino acids: CASSHVNSPLHF. The CDR3 DNA reads as TGTGCCAGCAGCCACGTCAATTCACCCCTCCACTTT.

This sequence joins TRBV30 and TRBJ1-4; TRBD1 agrees at 7 bases. CDR1 and CDR2 (germline): GTSNPN, SVGIG (reference sequence). The J segment lost 5 bases and the V segment lost 5 bases, leaving 2 bases of the junction unmatched. The CDR3 contains 12 residues. CDR3 sequence reads: CAWHRGNEKLFF. DNA of the CDR3: TGTGCCTGGCACAGGGGAAATGAAAAACTGTTTTTT.

Only a few counts were recorded for this clone. CDR3 sequence (DNA): TGTGCCAGCAGCTTGAACCCCAGGGGATCTACAGATACGCAGTATTTT. It yields the protein CASSLNPRGSTDTQYF. The chain uses TRBV5-5 and TRBJ2-3; weak D call: TRBD1 (6 bases). This CDR3 is built from 16 residues. Trimming shortened V by 1 base and J by 3 bases, and 15 bases separated the two germline ends. Germline loops: CDR1 SGHKS, CDR2 YYEKEE (reference sequence).

This clone was seen once. This chain joins TRBV28 and TRBJ2-3; the match to TRBD2 covers 11 bases. V lost 5 bases and J lost 5; bases outside the gene matches: 12. From germline, CDR1 is MDHEN and CDR2 SYDVKM. The CDR3 is made up of 17 amino acids. The CDR3 here is CASSPGLAGRARDTQYF. CDR3 coding DNA: TGTGCCAGCAGTCCCGGACTAGCGGGCCGGGCAAGAGATACGCAGTATTTT.

The V and J genes are TRBV5-1 and TRBJ1-2; 12 positions agree with TRBD1. The trim removed 0 bases at V and 3 bases at J, leaving 6 bases unmatched. CDR3 length: 17 amino acids. Germline CDR1 SGHRS, CDR2 YFSETQ. The CDR3 coding sequence is TGCGCCAGCAGCTTGGCCGGGACAGGGGGCCTCTACTATGGCTACACCTTC. Translation gives CASSLAGTGGLYYGYTF.

The rearrangement joins TRBV4-1 to TRBJ1-2; a weak D match, TRBD1 (5 bases). CDR3 length: 16 residues. Trimming stripped 4 bases from V and 7 bases from J, with 22 bases between. The germline V gene has CDR1 MGHRA and CDR2 YSYEKL. CDR3 DNA sequence: TGCGCCAGCAGCCCTCGGGAGGGGAGTGACTGGAGTGGCTACACCTTC. It specifies CASSPREGSDWSGYTF.

V and J are TRBV7-3 and TRBJ1-1; D not resolved. This CDR3 spans 17 amino acids. The V end was cut by 4 bases, the J end by 0 bases, with 18 bases between. Per germline, CDR1 SGHTA and CDR2 FQGTGA. The CDR3 protein is CASSSSLLRGLNTEAFF. Here the CDR3 DNA reads TGTGCCAGCAGCTCCTCCCTACTCCGAGGGCTGAACACTGAAGCTTTCTTT.

V gene TRBV6-5 combines with J gene TRBJ2-1; tentatively, D is TRBD1 (6 bases). Germline V gene data show CDR1 as MNHEY and CDR2 as SVGAGI. The CDR3 sequence is 15 residues long. V lost 6 bases to trimming and J lost 2 bases, with 14 bases between them. CDR3 sequence reads: CASRITGTTYNEQFF. In DNA form, the CDR3 reads TGTGCCAGCAGAATAACAGGGACCACCTACAATGAGCAGTTCTTC.

This chain uses TRBV7-6 with TRBJ1-1, with 9 bases aligning to TRBD1. The CDR3 spans 15 residues. V shed 3 bases, J shed 5 bases, and the junction held 7 bases outside the gene matches. Germline loops: CDR1 SGHVS, CDR2 FNYEAQ. The chain's CDR3 is CASSFYRGRRTEAFF. In nucleotides, the CDR3 is TGTGCCAGCAGCTTCTACAGGGGGCGGAGGACTGAAGCTTTCTTT.

This clone was detected once. The V and J genes are TRBV12-3 or TRBV12-4 and TRBJ2-5, with TRBD2 identical over 9 bases. The CDR3 has 13 amino acids. After removal of 6 bases from V and 2 bases from J, the junction contained 1 base not matched to a gene. The CDR3 nucleotides read TGTGCCAGCAGGCGGGGGGGACAAGAGACCCAGTACTTC. It specifies CASRRGGQETQYF.

The chain joins TRBV5-1 to TRBJ2-2, with TRBD1 matching over 11 bases. The ends lost 3 bases at V and 2 bases at J; junction bases unmatched: 3. CDR3 length: 16 amino acids. Germline CDR1 SGHRS, CDR2 YFSETQ. As DNA, the CDR3 is TGCGCCAGCAGCTCGTGGACAGGGGGCAACACCGGGGAGCTGTTTTTT. The encoded protein is CASSSWTGGNTGELFF.

The gene calls are TRBV11-2 and TRBJ2-2; TRBD2 matches 8 bases. With 3 bases clipped from V and 4 bases from J, the junction kept 7 bases outside the gene matches. Germline loops: CDR1 SGHAT, CDR2 FQNNGV. The CDR3 spans 16 residues. The CDR3 is CASSFLAGGRTGELFF. The CDR3 DNA is TGTGCCAGCAGCTTTCTGGCGGGGGGACGCACCGGGGAGCTGTTTTTT. The full variable domain, rest sourced from reference TRBV11-2 and TRBJ2-2, is EAGVAQSPRYKIIEKRQSVAFWCNPISGHATLYWYQQILGQGPKLLIQFQNNGVVDDSQLPKDRFSAERLKGVDSTLKIQPAKLEDSAVYLCASSFLAGGRTGELFFGEGSRLTVL.